In this sample, the clone carrying this T cell receptor (beta chain) turned up a few times. The data were taken from a study of blood T cell repertoires in COVID-19. The assay was immunoSEQ multiplex PCR, and TCRdb's table has in-frame clones only and misses some. The sample records 60,000 to 85,000 clones, roughly nine tenths being singletons. With 6 bases removed from V and 7 bases from J, the gap between germline ends came to 19 bases. The V gene's germline CDR1 is KGHSH and CDR2 LQKENI. The CDR3 length is 14 residues. The sequence was obtained from a woman between 50 and 59 years old with COVID-19, enrolled during active disease. The chain couples TRBV18 to TRBJ2-7; D possibly corresponds to TRBD2 (6 bases). The sample consisted of peripheral blood. The CDR3 region is CASSPRGGDGEQYF. The CDR3 nucleotides are TGTGCCAGCTCCCCCCGTGGAGGGGACGGGGAGCAGTACTTC.